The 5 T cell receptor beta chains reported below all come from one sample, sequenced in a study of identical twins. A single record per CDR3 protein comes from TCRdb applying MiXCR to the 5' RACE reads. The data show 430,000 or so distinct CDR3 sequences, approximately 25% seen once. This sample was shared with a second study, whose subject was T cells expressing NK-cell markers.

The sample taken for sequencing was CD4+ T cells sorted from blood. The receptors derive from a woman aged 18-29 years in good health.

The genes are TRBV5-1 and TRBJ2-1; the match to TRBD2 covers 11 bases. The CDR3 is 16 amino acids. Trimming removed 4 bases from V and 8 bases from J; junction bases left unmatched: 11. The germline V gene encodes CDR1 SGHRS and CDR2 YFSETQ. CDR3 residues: CASSRLLAGDLDEQFF. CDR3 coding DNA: TGCGCCAGCAGCCGACTACTAGCGGGAGACTTGGATGAGCAGTTCTTC.

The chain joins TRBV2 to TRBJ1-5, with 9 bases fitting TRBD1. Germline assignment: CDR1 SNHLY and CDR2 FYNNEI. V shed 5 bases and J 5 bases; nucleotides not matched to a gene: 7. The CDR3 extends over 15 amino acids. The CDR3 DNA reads TGTGCCAGCAGTCTACGGACAGGGGAGGATCAGCCCCAGCATTTT. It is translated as CASSLRTGEDQPQHF.

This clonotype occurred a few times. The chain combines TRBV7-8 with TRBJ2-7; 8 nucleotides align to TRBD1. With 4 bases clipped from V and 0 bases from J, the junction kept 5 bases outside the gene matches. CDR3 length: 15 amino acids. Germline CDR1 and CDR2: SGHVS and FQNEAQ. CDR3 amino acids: CASSWQGATSYEQYF. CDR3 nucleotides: TGTGCCAGCAGCTGGCAGGGGGCAACCTCCTACGAGCAGTACTTC.

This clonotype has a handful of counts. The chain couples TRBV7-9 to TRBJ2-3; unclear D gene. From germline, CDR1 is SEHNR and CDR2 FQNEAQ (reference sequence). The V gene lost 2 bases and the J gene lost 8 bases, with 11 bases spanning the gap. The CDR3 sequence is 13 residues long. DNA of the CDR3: TGTGCCAGCAGCTTAATGGCGGTCCCTACGCAGTATTTT. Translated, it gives CASSLMAVPTQYF.

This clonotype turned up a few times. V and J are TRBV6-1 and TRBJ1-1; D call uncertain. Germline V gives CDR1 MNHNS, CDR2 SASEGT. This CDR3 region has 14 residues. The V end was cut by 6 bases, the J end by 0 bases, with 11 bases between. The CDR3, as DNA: TGTGCCAGCAGGGTGGGTTACTTGAACACTGAAGCTTTCTTT. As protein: CASRVGYLNTEAFF.